The text below deals with one TCR beta chain. Its target is unknown. These data belong to a study of blood T cells in healthy people across ages. As for the study in general: About one barcoded beta molecule per two T cells was the capture yield of template switching. Study conclusions and caveats: Higher diversity, along with more naive CD4+ cells, distinguished long-lived donors from aged donors. Older age went with lower TCR beta diversity per million T cells, in a roughly linear way.

A second about 7 to 11 cycle PCR used barcoded and J-beta primers. TCRdb re-called the 5' RACE reads with MiXCR, one entry per CDR3 protein. In the table there are hundreds of thousands of distinct CDR3 sequences, approximately 31% of which are singletons. Looked up from germline, CDR1 is SGHRS and CDR2 is YFSETQ. Trimming stripped 7 bases from V and 7 bases from J, with 18 bases between. This CDR3 contains 14 residues. The rearrangement joins TRBV5-1 to TRBJ2-1; TRBD1 is a possible D gene (6 bases). Sequenced material: blood. The sequence came from a woman older than 75 in good health. The CDR3 sequence is CASRLNRDSNEQFF. CDR3 coding DNA: TGCGCCAGCCGTCTAAACAGGGATAGTAATGAGCAGTTCTTC.